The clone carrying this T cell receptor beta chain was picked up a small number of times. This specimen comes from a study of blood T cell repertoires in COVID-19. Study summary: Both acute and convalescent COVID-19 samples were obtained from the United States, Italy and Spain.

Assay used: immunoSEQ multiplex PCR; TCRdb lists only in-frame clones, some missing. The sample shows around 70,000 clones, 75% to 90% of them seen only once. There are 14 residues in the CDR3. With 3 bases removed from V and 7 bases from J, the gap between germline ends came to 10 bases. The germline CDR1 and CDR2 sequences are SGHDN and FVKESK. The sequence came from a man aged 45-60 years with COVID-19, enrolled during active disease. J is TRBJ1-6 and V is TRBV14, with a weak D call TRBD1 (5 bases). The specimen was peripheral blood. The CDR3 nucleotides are TGTGCCAGCAGCCATGGGGGGAGAAATTCACCCCTCCACTTT. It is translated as CASSHGGRNSPLHF.